These T cell receptor beta chains were read from a single sample in a study of cytomegalovirus exposure and HLA in healthy donors. Clones were sequenced by immunoSEQ multiplex PCR, and TCRdb holds only the in-frame ones, with some missing. The sample lists under 200,000 clones; roughly 85% were seen once. Material: PBMCs. The source is a woman aged 45-65 years in good health and CMV-seronegative. Both conserved end residues are part of each CDR3. D genes are given only for firm matches. Part of the rows lack a size; the others show once, few, many or a class for expanded clones.

size | J | D | V | CDR3 | DNA
NA | TRBJ2-2 | NA | TRBV5-5 | CASTTERWTGELFF | TGTGCCAGCACCACGGAGAGGTGGACCGGGGAGCTGTTTTTT
few | TRBJ2-7 | NA | TRBV25-1 | CASSDPSYEQYF | TGTGCCAGCAGTGACCCGTCCTACGAGCAGTACTTC
NA | TRBJ1-6 | NA | TRBV7-2 | CASSFVDVSSRSPLHF | TGTGCCAGCAGCTTCGTTGACGTTTCTAGTCGTTCACCCCTCCACTTT
NA | TRBJ2-7 | TRBD2 | TRBV7-9 | CASSLSGSPYEQYF | TGTGCCAGCAGCTTGAGCGGGAGCCCCTACGAGCAGTACTTC
NA | TRBJ2-7 | NA | TRBV9 | CAPWAGAFYEQYF | TGTGCGCCGTGGGCGGGGGCCTTCTACGAGCAGTACTTC
NA | TRBJ2-7 | NA | TRBV2 | CASTLRGSYEQYF | TGTGCCAGCACTCTGAGGGGGTCCTACGAGCAGTACTTC
once | TRBJ2-3 | NA | TRBV20-1 | CSARLAVPQYF | TGCAGTGCTAGATTAGCGGTTCCGCAGTATTTT
NA | TRBJ1-5 | NA | TRBV19 | CASAWTADQPQHF | TGTGCCTCCGCTTGGACAGCTGATCAGCCCCAGCATTTT
NA | TRBJ2-5 | TRBD2 | TRBV9 | CASSPGTSGAQETQYF | TGTGCCAGCAGCCCAGGGACTAGCGGGGCTCAAGAGACCCAGTACTTC
NA | TRBJ2-7 | TRBD1 | TRBV7-6 | CASSPGTGGPYEQYF | TGTGCCAGCAGCCCGGGGACAGGGGGCCCCTACGAGCAGTACTTC
NA | TRBJ2-1 | NA | TRBV10-3 | CAISESVKSWNEQFF | TGTGCCATCAGTGAGTCGGTCAAGAGTTGGAATGAGCAGTTCTTC
NA | TRBJ1-5 | NA | TRBV2 | CASNRVYGQPQHF | TGTGCCAGCAACCGGGTTTATGGCCAGCCCCAGCATTTT
few | TRBJ1-2 | NA | TRBV30 | CAFLIGQGDGYTF | TGTGCCTTTCTTATCGGTCAGGGCGACGGCTACACCTTC
NA | TRBJ2-5 | TRBD1 | TRBV28 | CASSSRGTETQYF | TGTGCCAGCAGTTCCAGGGGGACGGAGACCCAGTACTTC
NA | TRBJ2-7 | TRBD2 | TRBV5-1 | CASSLGGGWSYEQYF | TGCGCCAGCAGCCTCGGGGGAGGGTGGTCCTACGAGCAGTACTTC
NA | TRBJ2-7 | TRBD1 | TRBV28 | CASSLQGQGIDEQYF | TGTGCCAGCAGTTTACAGGGACAGGGGATCGACGAGCAGTACTTC
NA | TRBJ2-7 | NA | TRBV18 | CASSRTNRAYEQYF | TGTGCCAGCTCACGAACGAACAGGGCCTACGAGCAGTACTTC
few | TRBJ2-1 | TRBD2 | TRBV27 | CASSSNSLAGGRNEQFF | TGTGCCAGCAGTTCAAATAGCCTAGCGGGAGGGCGGAATGAGCAGTTCTTC
NA | TRBJ2-7 | NA | TRBV5-6 | CASSPSGHSSYEQYF | TGTGCCAGCAGCCCTTCCGGTCACAGCTCCTACGAGCAGTACTTC
NA | TRBJ2-1 | TRBD1 | TRBV6-6 | CASSYIGQGTPQFF | TGTGCCAGCAGTTACATTGGACAGGGGACACCGCAGTTCTTC
NA | TRBJ1-5 | NA | TRBV5-6 | CASSPWTSHGGYSNQPQHF | TGTGCCAGCAGCCCCTGGACTTCTCACGGCGGGTATAGCAATCAGCCCCAGCATTTT
NA | TRBJ1-5 | TRBD1 | TRBV2 | CASSLTGAGNQPQHF | TGTGCCAGCAGTCTTACAGGGGCGGGCAATCAGCCCCAGCATTTT